This T cell receptor (beta chain) originates from a study of shared clonotypes between healthy human individuals. The study's findings and limits: Richness estimates generally favored naive over memory subsets.

The authors distributed each subset's genomic DNA evenly over several immunoSEQ plates. Original analysis: Junction-only sequences without quality scores were provided by ImmunoSEQ, so filtering was different. Profiled with immunoSEQ multiplex PCR; TCRdb holds only in-frame clones, not every one. The V and J calls and clone size were taken over from that table, and D and trimming were inferred from the DNA. Found here are 170,000 or so clones, 66% of them singletons; the top ten hold 8.5% to 12%. This clone came up many times. Its antigen remains unidentified. Researchers partitioned CD4+ cells into CD45RA+ naive and CD45RA-negative memory subsets. Trimming took 5 bases from V and 3 from J; bases not matched to a gene: 10. The germline gives CDR1 SGHTA, CDR2 FQGNSA. CDR3 size: 16 residues.

Specimen: memory CD4+ T cells sorted from blood. As for subset: CD45RA-negative fraction. The V call is TRBV7-2, the J call TRBJ2-5, with 9 bases matching TRBD1. The clonotype comes from a man aged 30 to 45 in good health. CDR3 nucleotides: TGTGCCAGCAGCCCCCGGTTTTGGACAGGGGAAGAGACCCAGTACTTC. Encoded protein: CASSPRFWTGEETQYF.